This TCR beta chain is from a study of shared clonotypes between healthy human individuals. Data came from immunoSEQ multiplex PCR; TCRdb stores just in-frame clones and leaves some out. The sample holds over 1.4 million clones, around 97% seen once. The TCR sequence derives from a man younger than 40 in good health. Sequenced input: naive CD4+ T cells sorted from blood. Subset defined: CD45RA+ positively selected.

In nucleotides, the CDR3 is TGTGCCAGCAGTTTAGGACTACAAGAGACCCAGTACTTC. Its protein is CASSLGLQETQYF. This chain joins TRBV27 and TRBJ2-5, with TRBD2 as a possible D gene (6 bases). The CDR3 is 13 residues long. Germline assignment: CDR1 MNHEY and CDR2 SMNVEV (reference sequence). Trimming left V 2 bases short and J 2 bases short, with 6 bases between.